These 27 T cell receptor beta chains came from one sample sequenced in a study of blood T cell repertoires in COVID-19. Sequencing was performed with immunoSEQ multiplex PCR; in TCRdb, only in-frame clones are kept and a portion is missing. The sample has around 100,000 clones, more than 75% seen once. The sequencing input was peripheral blood. These receptors originate from a man aged 65 to 79 with acute or convalescent COVID-19.

The chain uses TRBV21-1 and TRBJ1-2; the DNA was not compared with TRBD1, the D call given in the table. TRBV21-1 is described as a pseudogene. There are 14 residues in the CDR3. The CDR3 nucleotides read TGTGCCAACGAACAGGGTTGCCTGTGGTATGGCTACACCTTC. Amino acids: CANEQGCLWYGYTF.

The chain links TRBV2 to TRBJ1-3; 7 positions agree with TRBD1. Unmatched junction bases numbered 5, after V lost 7 bases and J lost 2 bases. Germline V CDR1 and CDR2: SNHLY, FYNNEI. CDR3 length: 14 amino acids. CDR3 coding DNA: TGTGCCAGCACCCAAGACAGGGCTGGAAACACCATATATTTT. Its translation: CASTQDRAGNTIYF.

The chain is built from TRBV6-5 and TRBJ1-2, with 9 bases fitting TRBD1. From germline, CDR1 is MNHEY and CDR2 SVGAGI. V shed 2 bases, J shed 1 base, and the junction held 5 bases outside the gene matches. This CDR3 is built from 16 residues. The CDR3 protein is CASSYPLGQGNYGYTF. In nucleotides, the CDR3 is TGTGCCAGCAGTTACCCTTTGGGACAGGGTAACTATGGCTACACCTTC.

The chain couples TRBV5-1 to TRBJ2-6; perhaps TRBD2 as D (6 bases). The CDR3 runs 16 residues. Germline CDR1 is SGHRS and CDR2 is YFSETQ. With 3 bases removed from V and 3 bases from J, the gap between germline ends came to 13 bases. CDR3 region: CASSSLTGGGANVLTF. CDR3 DNA: TGCGCCAGCAGCTCTCTAACCGGGGGTGGGGCCAACGTCCTGACTTTC.

The rearrangement links TRBV6-5 to TRBJ2-7; 7 bases align to TRBD1. Trimming at V came to 6 bases and at J to 7 bases, leaving 12 bases not matched to a gene. The germline V gene has CDR1 MNHEY and CDR2 SVGAGI. This CDR3 is 14 amino acids long. The CDR3 is CASRNPTGLGEQYF. The CDR3 DNA follows: TGTGCCAGCAGGAACCCGACAGGGCTGGGGGAGCAGTACTTC.

This chain connects TRBV29-1 to TRBJ1-2, with TRBD1 identical over 7 bases. The trim removed 1 base at V and 8 bases at J, leaving 7 bases unmatched. The CDR3 has 13 residues. Germline CDR1 SQVTM, CDR2 ANQGSEA. CDR3 region: CSVEGDSPRGYTF. The CDR3 region has the DNA TGCAGCGTTGAAGGGGACAGCCCTAGGGGCTACACCTTC.

This clone was seen a handful of times. The chain has TRBV5-1 and TRBJ1-2; D gene ambiguous. V was pared by 0 bases and J by 0 bases, with 6 bases between. Germline loops: CDR1 SGHRS, CDR2 YFSETQ. CDR3 length: 14 amino acids. Here the CDR3 DNA reads TGCGCCAGCAGCTTGGACAGAGCTAACTATGGCTACACCTTC. Translation: CASSLDRANYGYTF.

The chain joins TRBV10-3 to TRBJ1-4; the match to TRBD1 covers 7 bases. Per the germline V gene, CDR1 is ENHRY and CDR2 is SYGVKD. The CDR3 runs to 14 residues. V lost 9 bases, J lost 7 bases, and 11 bases stayed unmatched. The CDR3, as DNA: TGTGCCATGTCGCAGGGACAGCCGTTTGAAAAACTGTTTTTT. Its protein is CAMSQGQPFEKLFF.

V gene TRBV5-5 combines with J gene TRBJ2-7, with D perhaps TRBD2 (5 bases). This CDR3 spans 14 amino acids. Germline lookup yields CDR1 SGHKS and CDR2 YYEKEE (reference sequence). The ends were cut back, 4 bases at V and 2 bases at J, with 13 bases in the middle. Here the CDR3 DNA reads TGTGCCAGCAGCACCACCGGGAAACCCTACGAGCAGTACTTC. Translation: CASSTTGKPYEQYF.

This chain uses TRBV9 with TRBJ2-3, with a weak D call TRBD2 (5 bases). This CDR3 is 15 amino acids long. V lost 3 bases and J 3 bases, leaving 14 bases between the germline ends. From germline, CDR1 is SGDLS and CDR2 YYNGEE. The CDR3 coding sequence is TGTGCCAGCAGCGCATCCGCGGGTTTGACAGATACGCAGTATTTT. Translating gives CASSASAGLTDTQYF.

The chain couples TRBV2 to TRBJ2-7; possibly TRBD1 for D (6 bases). Germline CDR1 and CDR2: SNHLY and FYNNEI. V gave up 5 bases and J gave up 6 bases, with 20 bases separating them. The CDR3 extends over 15 amino acids. This CDR3 is CASSRLQGGSTEQYF. DNA for the CDR3: TGTGCCAGCAGTCGATTACAGGGTGGCTCTACCGAGCAGTACTTC.

The chain joins TRBV27 to TRBJ2-2; D is ambiguous. The CDR3 is made up of 12 amino acids. V was pared by 3 bases and J by 5 bases, with 4 bases between. Per the germline V gene, CDR1 is MNHEY and CDR2 is SMNVEV (reference sequence). The CDR3 bases are TGTGCCAGCAGTTTCGGTACCGGGGAGCTGTTTTTT. Protein: CASSFGTGELFF.

The chain combines TRBV18 with TRBJ2-2; unclear D gene. The CDR3 sequence is 16 residues long. Trimming stripped 2 bases from V and 6 bases from J, with 16 bases between. Germline CDR1 is KGHSH and CDR2 is LQKENI. The CDR3 is CASSPEAATVPGELFF. CDR3 DNA sequence: TGTGCCAGCTCACCAGAGGCGGCCACGGTTCCCGGGGAGCTGTTTTTT.

V gene TRBV9 combines with J gene TRBJ2-2; 10 bases match TRBD2. V lost 6 bases to trimming and J lost 4 bases; unmatched junction nucleotides: 6. The CDR3 contains 15 residues. From germline, CDR1 is SGDLS and CDR2 YYNGEE. The CDR3 bases are TGTGCCAGCACAGAGACTAGCGGGCCCACCGGGGAGCTGTTTTTT. Its protein is CASTETSGPTGELFF.

The chain carries TRBV2 and TRBJ1-6; 7 nucleotides line up with TRBD1. Trimming cost V 7 bases and J 9 bases; bases outside gene matches: 9. This CDR3 contains 14 residues. CDR1 is SNHLY and CDR2 is FYNNEI in the germline V gene. CDR3 bases: TGTGCCAGCATACGGGACAGATTGGGTTCACCCCTCCACTTT. Translated, it gives CASIRDRLGSPLHF.

The chain joins TRBV4-1 to TRBJ1-5; the D gene is possibly TRBD1 (5 bases). The CDR3 extends over 15 amino acids. Trimming left V 1 base short and J 6 bases short, with 13 bases between. Germline V CDR1 and CDR2: MGHRA, YSYEKL. The CDR3 region has the DNA TGCGCCAGCAGCCAAGGAGGGGTCGGGGGTCAGCCCCAGCATTTT. Translation: CASSQGGVGGQPQHF.

This chain joins TRBV5-1 and TRBJ1-3, with D possibly TRBD1 on 6 matching bases. The CDR3 is 15 amino acids. Per the germline V gene, CDR1 is SGHRS and CDR2 is YFSETQ. V gave up 3 bases and J gave up 2 bases, with 12 bases separating them. The CDR3 region has the DNA TGCGCCAGCAGCTCGCCACAGGGTACTGGAAACACCATATATTTT. Translating it yields CASSSPQGTGNTIYF.

The CDR3: CAIGSAGLGEENTIYF. The CDR3 DNA sequence: TGTGCCATCGGGTCGGCGGGGCTCGGGGAAGAAAACACCATATATTTT. The chain couples TRBV10-3 to TRBJ1-3; a possible D gene is TRBD1 (5 bases). The CDR3 covers 16 residues. CDR1 and CDR2 from the germline V gene are ENHRY and SYGVKD. V was trimmed by 8 bases and J by 6 bases, leaving 23 bases between them.

V usage is TRBV5-4 and J usage is TRBJ1-1; a possible D gene is TRBD1 (5 bases). The CDR3 loop spans 15 amino acids. V was cut by 1 base and J by 1 base, with 11 bases left in between. Germline loops: CDR1 SGHNT, CDR2 YYREEE (reference sequence). The CDR3 nucleotides read TGTGCCAGCAGCTTGCCCGGCAGGGCGAACACTGAAGCTTTCTTT. Amino acid sequence: CASSLPGRANTEAFF. The full variable domain, in which reference TRBV5-4 and TRBJ1-1 provide the parts outside the CDR3, is ETGVTQSPTHLIKTRGQQVTLRCSSQSGHNTVSWYQQALGQGPQFIFQYYREEENGRGNFPPRFSGLQFPNYSSELNVNALELDDSALYLCASSLPGRANTEAFFGQGTRLTVV.

The rearrangement joins TRBV5-8 to TRBJ1-2, with 7 bases matching TRBD1. This CDR3 has 14 amino acids. Germline CDR1 and CDR2: SGHTS and YDEGEE. Germline trimming cut 1 base from V and 4 bases from J; bases unmatched to any gene: 4. Here the CDR3 reads CASSLRGRGYGYTF. The CDR3 DNA sequence: TGTGCCAGCAGCTTGAGGGGGCGAGGCTATGGCTACACCTTC.

This chain connects TRBV10-3 to TRBJ2-6; 7 bases are a match to TRBD2. Trimming at V came to 9 bases and at J to 0 bases, leaving 2 bases not matched to a gene. CDR1 is ENHRY and CDR2 is SYGVKD in the germline V gene. The CDR3 loop spans 14 amino acids. The CDR3 nucleotides read TGTGCCATTCGGGAGGACTCTGGGGCCAACGTCCTGACTTTC. It yields the protein CAIREDSGANVLTF.

The chain recombines TRBV5-1 with TRBJ1-2; TRBD1 agrees at 9 bases. V lost 4 bases and J lost 1; bases outside the gene matches: 5. The CDR3 length is 15 residues. The germline CDR1 and CDR2 sequences are SGHRS and YFSETQ. In DNA, the CDR3 is TGCGCCAGCAGCCCCGGGACAGGGAATAACTATGGCTACACCTTC. Protein product: CASSPGTGNNYGYTF.

This chain links TRBV7-2 with TRBJ2-7; 8 bases fit TRBD1. CDR3 length: 16 amino acids. The germline V gene encodes CDR1 SGHTA and CDR2 FQGNSA. The junction had 14 bases not matched to a gene; V was cut back by 5 bases and J by 5 bases. The CDR3 DNA reads as TGTGCCAGCAGCACTCAACGGGTTGGCAGGGGGCACGAGCAGTACTTC. Translation: CASSTQRVGRGHEQYF.

The genes are TRBV6-1 and TRBJ1-2; D is unresolved. CDR1 and CDR2 from the germline V gene are MNHNS and SASEGT. This CDR3 has 12 amino acids. V was clipped by 1 base and J by 8 bases, with 8 bases between them. CDR3 bases: TGTGCCAGCAGTGAAGTAATTCGGGGCTACACCTTC. Residues: CASSEVIRGYTF.

The chain joins TRBV30 to TRBJ1-5; the D gene is possibly TRBD1 (5 bases). Germline V gene data show CDR1 as GTSNPN and CDR2 as SVGIG (reference sequence). Trimming cost V 2 bases and J 7 bases, with 12 bases left between them. CDR3 size: 13 residues. CDR3 nucleotide sequence: TGTGCCTGGAGTCCAGGGTTGAGCCAGCCCCAGCATTTT. Translated, it gives CAWSPGLSQPQHF.

The rearrangement joins TRBV30 to TRBJ2-1, with D maybe TRBD1 (6 bases). The CDR3 loop spans 13 amino acids. V was shortened by 2 bases and J by 3 bases, with 8 bases between the two germline ends. CDR1 is GTSNPN and CDR2 is SVGIG in the germline V gene (reference sequence). The CDR3 region has the DNA TGTGCCTGGAGTAGGGACAACTACAATGAGCAGTTCTTC. It yields the protein CAWSRDNYNEQFF.

This chain joins TRBV7-9 and TRBJ1-4; weak D call: TRBD1 (5 bases). CDR1 is SEHNR and CDR2 is FQNEAQ in the germline V gene (reference sequence). The CDR3 has 14 residues. Trimming shortened V by 5 bases and J by 10 bases, and 17 bases separated the two germline ends. In DNA, the CDR3 is TGTGCCAGCAGCGATGCCAGGGTTCTAGGAAAACTGTTTTTT. Translation gives CASSDARVLGKLFF.